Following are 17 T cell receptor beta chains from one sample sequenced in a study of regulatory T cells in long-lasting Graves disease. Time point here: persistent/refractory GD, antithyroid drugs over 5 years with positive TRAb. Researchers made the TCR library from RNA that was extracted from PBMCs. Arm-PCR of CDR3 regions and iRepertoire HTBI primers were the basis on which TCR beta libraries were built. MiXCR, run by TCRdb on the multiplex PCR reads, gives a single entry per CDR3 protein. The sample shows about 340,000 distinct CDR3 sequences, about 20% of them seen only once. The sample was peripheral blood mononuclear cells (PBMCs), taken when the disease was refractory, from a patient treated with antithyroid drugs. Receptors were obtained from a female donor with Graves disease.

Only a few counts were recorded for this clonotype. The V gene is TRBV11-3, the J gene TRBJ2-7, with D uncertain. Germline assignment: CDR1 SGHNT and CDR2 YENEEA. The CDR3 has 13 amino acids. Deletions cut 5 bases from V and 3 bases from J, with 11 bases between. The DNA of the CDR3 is TGTGCCAGCAGCCTAACCCAATGCTACGAGCAGTACTTC. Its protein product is CASSLTQCYEQYF.

CDR3: CASSNPRDRGYTF. The CDR3 bases are TGTGCCAGCAGCAACCCCAGAGACCGTGGCTACACCTTC. The chain employs TRBV5-4 and TRBJ1-2; D ambiguous. Trimming took off 4 bases at V and 7 bases at J, with 14 bases between the two ends. The CDR3 spans 13 residues. Germline-derived CDR1 and CDR2 are SGHNT and YYREEE (reference sequence).

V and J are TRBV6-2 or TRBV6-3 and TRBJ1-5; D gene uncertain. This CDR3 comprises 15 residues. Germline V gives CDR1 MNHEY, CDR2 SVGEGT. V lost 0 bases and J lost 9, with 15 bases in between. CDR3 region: CASSYSIHLEGPQHF. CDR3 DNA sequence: TGTGCCAGCAGTTACTCGATTCACCTGGAAGGGCCCCAGCATTTT.

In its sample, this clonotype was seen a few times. The CDR3 region is CASSPPRRVGETQYF. For the CDR3, the DNA is TGTGCCAGCAGCCCTCCAAGAAGGGTGGGAGAGACCCAGTACTTC. This rearrangement joins TRBV7-9 to TRBJ2-5; D unclear. Germline V gives CDR1 SEHNR, CDR2 FQNEAQ (reference sequence). The CDR3 spans 15 residues. The germline V and J ends were trimmed by 5 bases and 4 bases, with 17 bases remaining between them. Supplemented by reference TRBV7-9 and TRBJ2-5, the full variable domain reads DTGVSQNPRHKITKRGQNVTFRCDPISEHNRLYWYRQTLGQGPEFLTYFQNEAQLEKSRLLSDRFSAERPKGSFSTLEIQRTEQGDSAMYLCASSPPRRVGETQYFGPGTRLLVL.

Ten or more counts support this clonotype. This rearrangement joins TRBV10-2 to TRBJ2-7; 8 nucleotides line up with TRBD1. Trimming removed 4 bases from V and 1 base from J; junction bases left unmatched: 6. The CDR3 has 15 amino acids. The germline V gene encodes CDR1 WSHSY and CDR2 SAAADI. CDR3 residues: CASSARRGRSYEQYF. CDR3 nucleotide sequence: TGCGCCAGCAGTGCGCGCAGGGGGCGATCCTACGAGCAGTACTTC.

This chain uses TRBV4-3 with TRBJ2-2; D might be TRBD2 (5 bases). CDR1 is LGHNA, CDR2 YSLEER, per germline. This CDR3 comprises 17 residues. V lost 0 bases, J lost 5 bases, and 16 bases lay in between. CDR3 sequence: CASSQDRGSERTGELFF. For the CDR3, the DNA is TGCGCCAGCAGCCAAGATCGGGGTAGCGAGCGGACCGGGGAGCTGTTTTTT.

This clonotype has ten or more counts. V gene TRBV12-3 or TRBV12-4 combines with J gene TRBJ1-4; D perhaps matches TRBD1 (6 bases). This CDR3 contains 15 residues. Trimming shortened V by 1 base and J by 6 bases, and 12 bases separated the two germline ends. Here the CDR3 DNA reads TGTGCCAGCAGTTTAGGGCAGCCAGGGGATGAAAAACTGTTTTTT. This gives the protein CASSLGQPGDEKLFF.

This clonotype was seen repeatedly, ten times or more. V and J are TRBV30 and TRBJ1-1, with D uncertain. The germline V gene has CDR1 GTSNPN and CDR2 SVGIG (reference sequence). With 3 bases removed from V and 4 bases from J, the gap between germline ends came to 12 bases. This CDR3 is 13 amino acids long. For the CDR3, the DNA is TGTGCCTGGAGGGAACAGCCTATCACTGAAGCTTTCTTT. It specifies CAWREQPITEAFF.

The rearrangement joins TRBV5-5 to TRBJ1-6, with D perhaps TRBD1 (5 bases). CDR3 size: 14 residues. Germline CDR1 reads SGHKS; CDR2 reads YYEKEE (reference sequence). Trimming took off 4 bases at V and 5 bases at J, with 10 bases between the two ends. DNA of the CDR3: TGTGCCAGCAGCCACTTAGGGGATAATTCACCCCTCCACTTT. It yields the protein CASSHLGDNSPLHF.

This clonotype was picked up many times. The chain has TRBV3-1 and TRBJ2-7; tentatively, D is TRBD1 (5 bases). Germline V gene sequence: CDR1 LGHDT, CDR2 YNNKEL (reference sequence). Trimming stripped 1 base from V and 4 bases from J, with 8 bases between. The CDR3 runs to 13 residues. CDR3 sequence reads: CASSQGGLYEQYF. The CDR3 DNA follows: TGTGCCAGCAGCCAAGGGGGCCTTTACGAGCAGTACTTC.

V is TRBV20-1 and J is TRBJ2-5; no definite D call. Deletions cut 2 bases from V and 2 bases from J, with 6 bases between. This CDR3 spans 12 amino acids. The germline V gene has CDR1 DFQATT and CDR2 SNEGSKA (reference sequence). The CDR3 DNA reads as TGCAGTGCTAGAAACAGACAAGAGACCCAGTACTTC. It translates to CSARNRQETQYF.

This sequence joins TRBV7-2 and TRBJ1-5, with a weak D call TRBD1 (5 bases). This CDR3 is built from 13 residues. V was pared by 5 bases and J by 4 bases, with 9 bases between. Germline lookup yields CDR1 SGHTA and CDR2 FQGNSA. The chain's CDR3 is CASSRGLNQPQHF. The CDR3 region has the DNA TGTGCCAGCAGCCGGGGCCTTAATCAGCCCCAGCATTTT.

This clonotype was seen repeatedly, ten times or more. CDR3 protein: CASSQGRRTEAFF. The CDR3 DNA follows: TGTGCCAGCAGCCAGGGACGACGCACTGAAGCTTTCTTT. The chain uses TRBV7-3 and TRBJ1-1, with D tentatively TRBD1 (5 bases). The V end lost 5 bases, the J end lost 4 bases, and 11 bases lay between the germline ends. CDR3 length: 13 amino acids. Germline loops: CDR1 SGHTA, CDR2 FQGTGA.

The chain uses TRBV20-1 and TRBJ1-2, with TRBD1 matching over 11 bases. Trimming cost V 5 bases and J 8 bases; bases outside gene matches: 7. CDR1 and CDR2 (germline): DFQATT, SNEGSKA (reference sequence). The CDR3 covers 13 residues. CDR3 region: CSAPDRGHGGYTF. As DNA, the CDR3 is TGCAGTGCTCCGGACAGGGGGCATGGGGGCTACACCTTC.

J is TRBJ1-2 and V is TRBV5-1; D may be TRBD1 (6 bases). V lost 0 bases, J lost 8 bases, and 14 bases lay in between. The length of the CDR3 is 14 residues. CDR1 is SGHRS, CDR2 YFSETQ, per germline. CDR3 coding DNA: TGCGCCAGCAGCTTGGAGGGGGGGCAAGAGGGCTACACCTTC. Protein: CASSLEGGQEGYTF.

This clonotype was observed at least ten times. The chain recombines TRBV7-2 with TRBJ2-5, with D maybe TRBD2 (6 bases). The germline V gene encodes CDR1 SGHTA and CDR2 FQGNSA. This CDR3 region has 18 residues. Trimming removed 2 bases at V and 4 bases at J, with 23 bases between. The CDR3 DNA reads TGTGCCAGCAGCTTAATTGCGGGGTCTAGTGTAGTTCGAGAGACCCAGTACTTC. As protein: CASSLIAGSSVVRETQYF.

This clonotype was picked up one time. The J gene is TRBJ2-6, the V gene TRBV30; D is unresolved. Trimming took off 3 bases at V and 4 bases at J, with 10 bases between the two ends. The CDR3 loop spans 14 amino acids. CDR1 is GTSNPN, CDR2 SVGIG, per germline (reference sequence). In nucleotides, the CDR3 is TGTGCCTGGAGAGGAACAGCCGGGGCCAACGTCCTGACTTTC. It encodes CAWRGTAGANVLTF.